This TCR beta chain was recorded in a study of blood T cell repertoires in COVID-19. Study overall: Both acute and convalescent COVID-19 samples were obtained from the United States, Italy and Spain. Sample material is recorded as cDNA or gDNA derived from T cells, B-cell-depleted T cells, or PBMCs.

The CDR3 has 18 amino acids. With V trimmed by 5 bases and J by 0 bases, 16 bases remained unmatched. Germline V gives CDR1 SGHTA, CDR2 FQGNSA. Repertoires were generated with immunoSEQ multiplex PCR, while TCRdb's copy carries only in-frame clones and drops some. The profile shows roughly 90,000 clones, roughly 80% of them singletons. The chain couples TRBV7-2 to TRBJ2-7, with 7 bases lining up with TRBD2. The sample consisted of peripheral blood. The TCR originated in a woman in her 70s with acute or convalescent COVID-19. The CDR3 region is CASSSPGWAGDLSYEQYF. For the CDR3, the DNA is TGTGCCAGCAGCAGTCCAGGGTGGGCGGGGGACCTCTCCTACGAGCAGTACTTC.